Below are 28 T cell receptor beta chains sequenced from a single sample in a study of shared clonotypes between healthy human individuals. Naive CD8 isolation took CD45RO-negative cells positively selected for CCR7 and excluded terminally differentiated effector memory CD45RA+ cells. Clones were sequenced by immunoSEQ multiplex PCR, and TCRdb holds only the in-frame ones, with some missing. The sample includes more than 550,000 clones, 92% of them seen just once. Sequences were obtained from naive CD8+ T cells sorted from blood. All receptors come from a man aged 25-40 years in good health.

CDR3 bases: TGTGCCAGCAGTTATGGGGACACAGTGAACACTGAAGCTTTCTTT. It codes for CASSYGDTVNTEAFF. This chain uses TRBV6-6 with TRBJ1-1; D possibly corresponds to TRBD1 (6 bases). The CDR3 spans 15 residues. Per the germline V gene, CDR1 is MNHNY and CDR2 is SVGAGI (reference sequence). Trimming stripped 3 bases from V and 0 bases from J, with 11 bases between.

The chain recombines TRBV7-8 with TRBJ2-1, with D tentatively TRBD2 (7 bases). The CDR3 has 14 residues. The V end was cut by 6 bases, the J end by 3 bases, with 12 bases between. In germline, CDR1 is SGHVS, CDR2 FQNEAQ. CDR3 DNA sequence: TGTGCCAGCAGGGATAGGGGGGGCTACAATGAGCAGTTCTTC. This translates into CASRDRGGYNEQFF.

The genes are TRBV27 and TRBJ2-7, with 10 bases matching TRBD1. J was trimmed by 6 bases and V by 7 bases; bases with no gene match: 12. This CDR3 is built from 15 residues. Germline assignment: CDR1 MNHEY and CDR2 SMNVEV (reference sequence). CDR3 sequence: CASKKRDRGSLEQYF. The CDR3 DNA sequence: TGTGCCAGCAAAAAACGGGACAGGGGTTCTCTCGAGCAGTACTTC.

This clone was counted once. The chain carries TRBV30 and TRBJ2-2; tentatively, D is TRBD2 (6 bases). This CDR3 has 16 amino acids. Germline lookup yields CDR1 GTSNPN and CDR2 SVGIG (reference sequence). Trimming cost V 4 bases and J 5 bases, with 20 bases left between them. This CDR3 is CAWKGGARGWTGELFF. The CDR3, as DNA: TGTGCCTGGAAAGGCGGGGCGAGGGGTTGGACCGGGGAGCTGTTTTTT.

The genes are TRBV4-2 and TRBJ2-1; D not resolved. Germline CDR1 LGHNA, CDR2 YNFKEQ. This CDR3 has 14 amino acids. Between the trimmed V and J ends, which lost 2 bases and 4 bases, there was a span of 9 bases. The CDR3 coding sequence is TGTGCCAGCAGCCAATTGGCAGCATACAATGAGCAGTTCTTC. This sequence encodes CASSQLAAYNEQFF.

The chain has TRBV6-1 and TRBJ2-4; 10 bases line up with TRBD2. This CDR3 comprises 12 residues. V shed 9 bases, J shed 9 bases, and the junction held 5 bases outside the gene matches. Germline loops: CDR1 MNHNS, CDR2 SASEGT. This CDR3 reads CASKGTSVIQYF. In DNA, the CDR3 is TGTGCCAGTAAGGGGACTAGCGTCATTCAGTACTTC.

The chain is built from TRBV9 and TRBJ2-2; D gene uncertain. The CDR3 has 14 amino acids. V lost 0 bases, J lost 9 bases, and 12 bases lay in between. Germline assignment: CDR1 SGDLS and CDR2 YYNGEE. CDR3 nucleotides: TGTGCCAGCAGCGTAGGGCTCCCAAATAGGGAGCTGTTTTTT. This sequence encodes CASSVGLPNRELFF. The entire variable domain, with the rest obtained from reference TRBV9 and TRBJ2-2, is as follows: DSGVTQTPKHLITATGQRVTLRCSPRSGDLSVYWYQQSLDQGLQFLIQYYNGEERAKGNILERFSAQQFPDLHSELNLSSLELGDSALYFCASSVGLPNRELFFGEGSRLTVL.

The gene calls are TRBV29-1 and TRBJ2-1; TRBD2 matches 9 bases. J lost 6 bases, V lost 1 base, and 10 bases had no gene match. The CDR3 contains 16 residues. Germline V gene lookup returns CDR1 SQVTM and CDR2 ANQGSEA. CDR3 sequence (DNA): TGCAGCGTTGAAGGGGGTCGAGGACTAGCGAGCAATGAGCAGTTCTTC. Protein sequence: CSVEGGRGLASNEQFF.

The CDR3, as DNA: TGTGCCAGCAGGCCTAGGACAGGGAACACCGGGGAGCTGTTTTTT. Translation gives CASRPRTGNTGELFF. The chain uses TRBV11-2 and TRBJ2-2; 7 bases align to TRBD1. The CDR3 runs 15 residues. Germline trimming cut 6 bases from V and 1 base from J; bases unmatched to any gene: 5. CDR1 SGHAT and CDR2 FQNNGV come from the germline V gene.

The gene calls are TRBV25-1 and TRBJ2-5; 10 bases align to TRBD1. The junction had 8 bases not matched to a gene; V was cut back by 5 bases and J by 5 bases. Germline loops: CDR1 MGHDK, CDR2 SYGVNS. The CDR3 runs 15 residues. The CDR3 sequence is CASSPDRGIWETQYF. CDR3 in DNA: TGTGCCAGCAGTCCGGACAGGGGGATTTGGGAGACCCAGTACTTC.

J is TRBJ1-5 and V is TRBV28; D ambiguous. CDR3 length equals 19 residues. Deletions cut 3 bases from V and 0 bases from J, with 21 bases between. Germline CDR1 reads MDHEN; CDR2 reads SYDVKM. CDR3 sequence (DNA): TGTGCCAGCAGTTTGATTTATAGGGTTAAATCCTATAGCAATCAGCCCCAGCATTTT. Its protein is CASSLIYRVKSYSNQPQHF.

This rearrangement joins TRBV18 to TRBJ2-7; D call uncertain. The CDR3 length is 17 residues. Trimming shortened V by 5 bases and J by 3 bases, and 23 bases separated the two germline ends. Per germline, CDR1 KGHSH and CDR2 LQKENI. The CDR3 bases are TGTGCCAGCTCAGGTGACTCAGACTTCCGTTTCTTCTACGAGCAGTACTTC. This sequence encodes CASSGDSDFRFFYEQYF.

The chain joins TRBV11-1 to TRBJ2-7; 9 bases match TRBD1. The V segment lost 1 base and the J segment 5 bases; nucleotides outside the gene matches: 3. CDR3 length equals 14 residues. From germline, CDR1 is SGHAT and CDR2 FQDESV (reference sequence). CDR3 sequence: CASSLGDRVDEQYF. CDR3 nucleotide sequence: TGTGCCAGCAGCTTAGGGGACAGGGTGGACGAGCAGTACTTC.

The rearrangement links TRBV5-8 to TRBJ2-7; D is uncertain. V was clipped by 4 bases and J by 6 bases, with 14 bases between them. CDR3 length: 13 residues. Per the germline V gene, CDR1 is SGHTS and CDR2 is YDEGEE. CDR3 residues: CASSAHPRIEQYF. In nucleotides, the CDR3 is TGTGCCAGCAGCGCCCATCCCCGGATCGAGCAGTACTTC.

This sequence joins TRBV13 and TRBJ2-7, with TRBD2 matching 10 bases. Per germline, CDR1 PRHDT and CDR2 FYEKMQ (reference sequence). V lost 4 bases, J lost 3 bases, and 3 bases stayed unmatched. The CDR3 sequence is 14 residues long. The DNA of the CDR3 is TGTGCCAGCAGCTCAGGGACTAGCGTCTACGAGCAGTACTTC. Protein: CASSSGTSVYEQYF.

The rearrangement joins TRBV10-1 to TRBJ2-5; TRBD2 matches 8 bases. The CDR3 is 16 amino acids. Germline CDR1 and CDR2: WNHNN and SYGVQD (reference sequence). After removal of 0 bases from V and 4 bases from J, the junction contained 7 bases not matched to a gene. CDR3 protein: CASSESGAGDGETQYF. Written as DNA, the CDR3 is TGCGCCAGCAGTGAGTCTGGAGCGGGAGATGGAGAGACCCAGTACTTC.

The chain is built from TRBV7-2 and TRBJ2-1; D is unresolved. CDR1 is SGHTA, CDR2 FQGNSA, per germline. V was shortened by 2 bases and J by 16 bases, with 18 bases between the two germline ends. CDR3 length equals 13 residues. CDR3 loop: CASSLLFFGVSFF. The CDR3 coding sequence is TGTGCCAGCAGCTTACTCTTCTTTGGGGTGAGTTTCTTC.

This clone came up once. The chain couples TRBV6-5 to TRBJ2-7, with no clear D. Per the germline V gene, CDR1 is MNHEY and CDR2 is SVGAGI. The CDR3 covers 13 residues. Between the trimmed V and J ends, which lost 2 bases and 2 bases, there was a span of 7 bases. The CDR3 nucleotides read TGTGCCAGCAGTTACACGGCTACCTACGAGCAGTACTTC. As protein: CASSYTATYEQYF.

As to this clone: Other DNA sequences in this sample translate to the same CDR3. V is TRBV5-4 and J is TRBJ1-4; 10 nucleotides align to TRBD1. There are 14 residues in the CDR3. The V gene's germline CDR1 is SGHNT and CDR2 YYREEE (reference sequence). V shed 3 bases and J 8 bases; nucleotides not matched to a gene: 4. The DNA of the CDR3 is TGTGCCAGCAGCTCGACAGGGGGCAGGGAAAAACTGTTTTTT. Its translation: CASSSTGGREKLFF.

This chain links TRBV15 with TRBJ1-5; D not certain. V gave up 1 base and J gave up 4 bases, with 11 bases separating them. CDR1 is LNHNV and CDR2 is YYDKDF in the germline V gene (reference sequence). The CDR3 is made up of 15 amino acids. CDR3 sequence reads: CATSRGGSLNQPQHF. CDR3 bases: TGTGCCACCAGCAGAGGTGGTAGCTTAAATCAGCCCCAGCATTTT.

This clone was detected once. This chain links TRBV6-1 with TRBJ2-1; no clear D. The ends were cut back, 1 base at V and 7 bases at J, with 5 bases in the middle. CDR1 is MNHNS and CDR2 is SASEGT in the germline V gene. There are 12 residues in the CDR3. DNA of the CDR3: TGTGCCAGCAGTGAAGTGGGAAATGAGCAGTTCTTC. This translates into CASSEVGNEQFF.

The gene calls are TRBV6-5 and TRBJ2-2; D is unclear. Between the trimmed V and J ends, which lost 0 bases and 6 bases, there was a span of 8 bases. The CDR3 is made up of 14 amino acids. From germline, CDR1 is MNHEY and CDR2 SVGAGI. CDR3 sequence: CASSYSEESGELFF. The CDR3 region has the DNA TGTGCCAGCAGTTACTCGGAAGAATCCGGGGAGCTGTTTTTT.

This rearrangement joins TRBV7-9 to TRBJ2-7; 7 bases are a match to TRBD1. The junction had 10 bases not matched to a gene; V was cut back by 4 bases and J by 7 bases. The CDR3 totals 14 residues. The germline V gene has CDR1 SEHNR and CDR2 FQNEAQ (reference sequence). The CDR3: CASSSGQAGGEQYF. DNA for the CDR3: TGTGCCAGCAGCTCCGGACAGGCAGGCGGGGAGCAGTACTTC.

The gene calls are TRBV9 and TRBJ1-5; D is ambiguous. The CDR3 covers 17 residues. Per the germline V gene, CDR1 is SGDLS and CDR2 is YYNGEE. V was trimmed by 0 bases and J by 4 bases, leaving 17 bases between them. The CDR3 nucleotides read TGTGCCAGCAGCGTAGATCCAACGGGCCCCCCAAATCAGCCCCAGCATTTT. Translation gives CASSVDPTGPPNQPQHF.

V usage is TRBV7-8 and J usage is TRBJ2-2; D may be TRBD1 (6 bases). CDR1 and CDR2 from the germline V gene are SGHVS and FQNEAQ. The CDR3 loop spans 15 amino acids. V lost 1 base and J 1 base, leaving 7 bases between the germline ends. CDR3 loop: CASSLVTGNTGELFF. The CDR3 DNA follows: TGTGCCAGCAGCTTAGTGACAGGGAACACCGGGGAGCTGTTTTTT.

In its sample, this clone was seen once. The V call is TRBV13, the J call TRBJ2-2, with 7 bases aligning to TRBD2. V shed 6 bases, J shed 5 bases, and the junction held 6 bases outside the gene matches. Germline V gene lookup returns CDR1 PRHDT and CDR2 FYEKMQ (reference sequence). This CDR3 region has 14 residues. CDR3 loop: CASRIRRGTGELFF. CDR3 bases: TGTGCCAGCAGGATTCGGCGGGGGACCGGGGAGCTGTTTTTT.

The chain carries TRBV6-1 and TRBJ1-1; 7 bases align to TRBD1. CDR3 length: 12 amino acids. CDR1 and CDR2 from the germline V gene are MNHNS and SASEGT. Trimming cost V 6 bases and J 8 bases; bases outside gene matches: 6. CDR3 residues: CASRRDSEEAFF. The CDR3 bases are TGTGCCAGCAGACGGGACAGTGAAGAAGCTTTCTTT.

The chain recombines TRBV14 with TRBJ2-5, with a weak D call TRBD2 (6 bases). CDR3 length equals 16 residues. Germline V gene lookup returns CDR1 SGHDN and CDR2 FVKESK. Trimming stripped 1 base from V and 2 bases from J, with 14 bases between. This CDR3 is CASSQGIRGAQETQYF. CDR3 coding DNA: TGTGCCAGCAGCCAAGGAATCCGCGGGGCACAAGAGACCCAGTACTTC. Using reference TRBV14 and TRBJ2-5 for the parts outside the CDR3, the full variable domain is EAGVTQFPSHSVIEKGQTVTLRCDPISGHDNLYWYRRVMGKEIKFLLHFVKESKQDESGMPNNRFLAERTGGTYSTLKVQPAELEDSGVYFCASSQGIRGAQETQYFGPGTRLLVL.